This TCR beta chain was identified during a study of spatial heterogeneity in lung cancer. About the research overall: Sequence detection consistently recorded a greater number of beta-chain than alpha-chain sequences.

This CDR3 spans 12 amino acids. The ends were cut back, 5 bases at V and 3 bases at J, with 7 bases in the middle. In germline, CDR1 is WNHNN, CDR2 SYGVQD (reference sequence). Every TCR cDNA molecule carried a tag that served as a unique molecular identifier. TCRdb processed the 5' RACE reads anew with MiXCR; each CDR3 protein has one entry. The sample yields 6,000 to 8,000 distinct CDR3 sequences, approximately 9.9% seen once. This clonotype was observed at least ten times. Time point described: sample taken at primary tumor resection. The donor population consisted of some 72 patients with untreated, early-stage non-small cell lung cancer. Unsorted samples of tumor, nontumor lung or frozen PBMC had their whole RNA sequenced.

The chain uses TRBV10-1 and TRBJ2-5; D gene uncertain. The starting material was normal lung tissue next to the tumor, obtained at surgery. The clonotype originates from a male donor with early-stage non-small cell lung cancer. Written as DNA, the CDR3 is TGCGCCAGCAGTAAAGGGAAAGAGACCCAGTACTTC. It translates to CASSKGKETQYF.